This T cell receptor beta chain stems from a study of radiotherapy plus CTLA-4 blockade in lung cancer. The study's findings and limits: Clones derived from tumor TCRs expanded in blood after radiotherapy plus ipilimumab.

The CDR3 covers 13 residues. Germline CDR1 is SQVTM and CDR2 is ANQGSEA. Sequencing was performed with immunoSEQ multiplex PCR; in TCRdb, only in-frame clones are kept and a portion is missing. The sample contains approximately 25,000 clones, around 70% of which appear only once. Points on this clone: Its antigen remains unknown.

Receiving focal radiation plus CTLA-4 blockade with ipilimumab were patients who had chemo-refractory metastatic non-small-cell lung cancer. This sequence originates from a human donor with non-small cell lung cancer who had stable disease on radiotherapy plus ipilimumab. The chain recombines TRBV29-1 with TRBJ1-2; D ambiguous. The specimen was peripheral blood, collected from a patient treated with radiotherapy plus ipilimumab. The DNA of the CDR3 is TGCACCACCAGAACCGGGCCAGATTCTGTCTACACCTTC. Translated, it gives CTTRTGPDSVYTF.